This entry lists 29 T cell receptor beta chains sequenced from one sample in a study of T cell responses to AZD1222 COVID-19 vaccine. Repertoires were generated with immunoSEQ multiplex PCR, while TCRdb's copy carries only in-frame clones and drops some. The data hold 150,000 to 200,000 clones, with roughly 94% observed a single time. The input for sequencing was peripheral blood, taken 28 days after the second AZD1222 dose. These TCRs come from an adult who received the AZD1222 COVID-19 vaccine.

The chain combines TRBV5-4 with TRBJ2-5; possible D gene TRBD2, 6 bases. CDR1 and CDR2 (germline): SGHNT, YYREEE (reference sequence). V lost 1 base, J lost 0 bases, and 13 bases lay in between. The CDR3 extends over 16 amino acids. As DNA, the CDR3 is TGTGCCAGCAGCTTGTGGGGAGGCCCGTACCAAGAGACCCAGTACTTC. This gives the protein CASSLWGGPYQETQYF.

This chain uses TRBV5-6 with TRBJ2-5, with a weak D call TRBD1 (5 bases). The CDR3 runs 17 residues. Trimming removed 4 bases from V and 2 bases from J, with 21 bases in between. Germline V lookup: CDR1 SGHDT, CDR2 YYEEEE. The CDR3: CASSILFGAASQETQYF. The CDR3 nucleotides are TGTGCCAGCAGCATCCTTTTTGGGGCAGCCTCACAAGAGACCCAGTACTTC.

This clone was detected once. CDR3 region: CASSLGQGASEQYF. In DNA, the CDR3 is TGTGCCAGCAGTTTAGGACAGGGGGCTTCCGAGCAGTACTTC. The rearrangement joins TRBV27 to TRBJ2-7, with 11 bases that match TRBD1. V trimming: 2 bases; J trimming: 6 bases; junction bases outside the gene matches: 3. CDR1 is MNHEY and CDR2 is SMNVEV in the germline V gene (reference sequence). The CDR3 consists of 14 residues.

J is TRBJ1-3 and V is TRBV12-3 or TRBV12-4; D perhaps matches TRBD1 (5 bases). The CDR3 is 12 amino acids. Trimming took 6 bases from V and 3 from J, leaving 6 bases between them. CDR3 region: CASRGLGNTIYF. The CDR3 coding sequence is TGTGCCAGCAGGGGGCTTGGAAACACCATATATTTT.

The V call is TRBV19, the J call TRBJ2-3; D unresolved. V lost 3 bases, J lost 2 bases, and 9 bases lay in between. The CDR3 is 14 residues long. Germline CDR1 and CDR2: LNHDA and SQIVND (reference sequence). This chain's CDR3 is CASSIRLSTDTQYF. The CDR3 DNA reads as TGTGCCAGTAGTATTAGACTTTCCACAGATACGCAGTATTTT.

The chain carries TRBV2 and TRBJ2-2; perhaps TRBD1 as D (6 bases). This CDR3 is 16 amino acids long. V was cut by 8 bases and J by 4 bases, with 20 bases left in between. The germline CDR1 and CDR2 sequences are SNHLY and FYNNEI. The CDR3 DNA sequence: TGTGCCAGCCGACCTACCAAAACAGGGCCCACCGGGGAGCTGTTTTTT. This encodes CASRPTKTGPTGELFF.

This sequence joins TRBV6-1 and TRBJ2-1; possible D gene TRBD1, 7 bases. CDR1 is MNHNS, CDR2 SASEGT, per germline. The CDR3 length is 15 residues. V lost 2 bases, J lost 7 bases, and 15 bases lay in between. The CDR3, as DNA: TGTGCCAGCAGTGAATTGGCGACAGGGAGGAATGAGCAGTTCTTC. This sequence encodes CASSELATGRNEQFF.

The rearrangement uses TRBV6-5 and TRBJ1-5; D is unclear. CDR3 length: 15 residues. V lost 6 bases to trimming and J lost 4 bases, with 16 bases between them. Per the germline V gene, CDR1 is MNHEY and CDR2 is SVGAGI. In nucleotides, the CDR3 is TGTGCCAGCAGAGGCCTCGCTGGGAGTAATCAGCCCCAGCATTTT. Translation: CASRGLAGSNQPQHF.

The V gene is TRBV4-1, the J gene TRBJ1-5; 7 bases fit TRBD1. The CDR3 length is 15 residues. The V gene end was trimmed by 1 base and the J gene end by 4 bases; junction bases not matched to a gene: 4. Germline V gene data show CDR1 as MGHRA and CDR2 as YSYEKL. The CDR3 sequence: CASSQATGNNQPQHF. DNA of the CDR3: TGCGCCAGCAGCCAAGCGACAGGGAATAATCAGCCCCAGCATTTT.

This sequence joins TRBV18 and TRBJ1-5; a weak D match, TRBD1 (6 bases). Germline V gene sequence: CDR1 KGHSH, CDR2 LQKENI. CDR3 length equals 13 residues. The V end was cut by 4 bases, the J end by 5 bases, with 9 bases between. CDR3 DNA: TGTGCCAGCTCACTCGGACAGCATCAGCCCCAGCATTTT. As protein: CASSLGQHQPQHF.

The rearrangement links TRBV19 to TRBJ2-7, with 7 positions matching TRBD1. CDR1 and CDR2 (germline): LNHDA, SQIVND (reference sequence). The CDR3 length is 17 residues. V shed 1 base, J shed 3 bases, and the junction held 12 bases outside the gene matches. The chain's CDR3 is CASSIAPGRGSLYEQYF. The CDR3 DNA follows: TGTGCCAGTAGTATAGCCCCGGGCAGGGGGTCCCTCTACGAGCAGTACTTC.

V gene TRBV28 combines with J gene TRBJ1-5; D remains unclear. The CDR3 loop spans 12 amino acids. V shed 6 bases and J shed 4 bases, with 7 bases lying between them. Germline values: CDR1 MDHEN, CDR2 SYDVKM. CDR3 region: CASSTANQPQHF. CDR3 DNA: TGTGCCAGCAGCACTGCTAATCAGCCCCAGCATTTT. Together with reference TRBV28 and TRBJ1-5, the CDR3 gives the full variable domain: DVKVTQSSRYLVKRTGEKVFLECVQDMDHENMFWYRQDPGLGLRLIYFSYDVKMKEKGDIPEGYSVSREKKERFSLILESASTNQTSMYLCASSTANQPQHFGDGTRLSIL.

The chain links TRBV3-1 (or the pseudogene TRBV3-2) to TRBJ1-2; D may be TRBD1 (5 bases). CDR1 and CDR2 (germline): LGHDT, YNNKEL (reference sequence). The CDR3 is 16 amino acids. V lost 0 bases and J 4 bases, leaving 15 bases between the germline ends. For the CDR3, the DNA is TGTGCCAGCAGCCAAGATTGGGGGGGTCGGGGCTATGGCTACACCTTC. Translated: CASSQDWGGRGYGYTF.

The chain uses TRBV5-1 and TRBJ2-1, with a possible D match to TRBD2 (5 bases). Germline V CDR1 and CDR2: SGHRS, YFSETQ. V was cut by 4 bases and J by 4 bases, with 15 bases left in between. The CDR3 is made up of 15 amino acids. CDR3 bases: TGCGCCAGCAGCCTTGAGCCGGGATATTACAATGAGCAGTTCTTC. Translating it yields CASSLEPGYYNEQFF.

The V call is TRBV28, the J call TRBJ1-6, with D unclear. This CDR3 spans 11 amino acids. Per the germline V gene, CDR1 is MDHEN and CDR2 is SYDVKM. Trimming shortened V by 10 bases and J by 10 bases, and 11 bases separated the two germline ends. The DNA of the CDR3 is TGTGCCACCAAGGGCAACTCACCCCTCCACTTT. Protein: CATKGNSPLHF.

The chain has TRBV7-9 and TRBJ1-6; D not resolved. Per germline, CDR1 SEHNR and CDR2 FQNEAQ (reference sequence). V shed 1 base and J shed 16 bases, with 23 bases lying between them. The CDR3 has 16 residues. CDR3 region: CASSLVPIRAVWQLHF. The CDR3 nucleotides read TGTGCCAGCAGCTTAGTCCCAATACGAGCAGTTTGGCAGCTCCACTTT.

In this sample, this clone turned up once. This rearrangement joins TRBV27 to TRBJ2-1; D possibly matches TRBD1 or TRBD2 (5 bases each). Germline lookup yields CDR1 MNHEY and CDR2 SMNVEV (reference sequence). This CDR3 contains 17 residues. V lost 5 bases, J lost 0 bases, and 17 bases lay in between. DNA for the CDR3: TGTGCCAGCAGTATGATACAGGCGAGGGGCTCCTACAATGAGCAGTTCTTC. Its protein is CASSMIQARGSYNEQFF.

The J gene is TRBJ1-5, the V gene TRBV24-1, with D uncertain. Germline loops: CDR1 KGHDR, CDR2 SFDVKD. V was cut by 6 bases and J by 3 bases, with 5 bases left in between. CDR3 length: 12 amino acids. This CDR3 reads CATSTINQPQHF. In DNA, the CDR3 is TGTGCCACCAGTACGATCAATCAGCCCCAGCATTTT.

This rearrangement joins TRBV7-2 to TRBJ1-2; weak D call: TRBD1 (5 bases). Trimming removed 3 bases from V and 5 bases from J, with 13 bases in between. The CDR3 consists of 14 residues. From germline, CDR1 is SGHTA and CDR2 FQGNSA. CDR3 region: CASSFSREQYGYTF. CDR3 bases: TGTGCCAGCAGCTTTTCCAGGGAACAATATGGCTACACCTTC.

This clone was recorded once. This chain uses TRBV29-1 with TRBJ1-1, with D tentatively TRBD1 (6 bases). The germline V gene encodes CDR1 SQVTM and CDR2 ANQGSEA. CDR3 length equals 12 residues. The V and J ends lost 7 bases and 5 bases respectively, with 14 bases between them. CDR3 DNA: TGCAGCGGTATTACAGGGTCAACTGAAGCTTTCTTT. Amino acid sequence: CSGITGSTEAFF. Combining the CDR3 with reference TRBV29-1 and TRBJ1-1 gives the whole variable domain SAVISQKPSRDICQRGTSLTIQCQVDSQVTMMFWYRQQPGQSLTLIATANQGSEATYESGFVIDKFPISRPNLTFSTLTVSNMSPEDSSIYLCSGITGSTEAFFGQGTRLTVV.

The genes are TRBV24-1 and TRBJ2-1; D perhaps matches TRBD2 (6 bases). CDR1 is KGHDR and CDR2 is SFDVKD in the germline V gene. With 9 bases removed from V and 7 bases from J, the gap between germline ends came to 21 bases. This CDR3 is 15 amino acids long. The DNA of the CDR3 is TGTGCCACCTCATCCGGGACTCCCGGAGGGAATGAGCAGTTCTTC. Its translation: CATSSGTPGGNEQFF.

V is TRBV15 and J is TRBJ1-2; D perhaps matches TRBD1 (6 bases). The CDR3 extends over 15 amino acids. Trimming left V 6 bases short and J 1 base short, with 15 bases between. From germline, CDR1 is LNHNV and CDR2 YYDKDF (reference sequence). The chain's CDR3 is CATRKGTSDNYGYTF. DNA of the CDR3: TGTGCCACCAGAAAAGGGACAAGTGATAACTATGGCTACACCTTC.

V and J are TRBV19 and TRBJ1-1; 7 bases agree with TRBD1. CDR1 and CDR2 from the germline V gene are LNHDA and SQIVND (reference sequence). This CDR3 has 15 residues. V was pared by 7 bases and J by 2 bases, with 10 bases of the junction left unmatched. DNA for the CDR3: TGTGCCAGTAATAAACTCGGGACAGCCAACACTGAAGCTTTCTTT. Amino acid sequence: CASNKLGTANTEAFF.

The rearrangement links TRBV5-1 to TRBJ2-3; no firm D call. With 2 bases removed from V and 6 bases from J, the gap between germline ends came to 19 bases. CDR3 length: 16 residues. From germline, CDR1 is SGHRS and CDR2 YFSETQ. This chain's CDR3 is CASSLIGSVVADTQYF. In DNA form, the CDR3 reads TGCGCCAGCAGCTTAATTGGGTCGGTGGTGGCGGATACGCAGTATTTT.

The CDR3 spells CATSRTGSDYGYTF. CDR3 bases: TGTGCCACCAGCAGGACAGGAAGTGACTATGGCTACACCTTC. The J gene is TRBJ1-2, the V gene TRBV15; D perhaps matches TRBD1 (6 bases). V lost 3 bases and J 3 bases, leaving 11 bases between the germline ends. The CDR3 loop spans 14 amino acids. Per the germline V gene, CDR1 is LNHNV and CDR2 is YYDKDF (reference sequence).

On this clone itself: The same CDR3 also results from other DNA sequences found in this sample. The rearrangement links TRBV5-1 to TRBJ2-3; no clear D. Germline-derived CDR1 and CDR2 are SGHRS and YFSETQ. CDR3 length: 13 amino acids. V was pared by 0 bases and J by 0 bases, with 2 bases between. For the CDR3, the DNA is TGCGCCAGCAGCTTGGGCAGCACAGATACGCAGTATTTT. Translated: CASSLGSTDTQYF.

The rearrangement links TRBV10-3 to TRBJ1-2; TRBD1 agrees at 8 bases. With V trimmed by 4 bases and J by 4 bases, 8 bases remained unmatched. The CDR3 loop spans 15 amino acids. Germline assignment: CDR1 ENHRY and CDR2 SYGVKD. Here the CDR3 DNA reads TGTGCCATCAGTGTAACGGGACAGGCCGGCTATGGCTACACCTTC. Amino acid sequence: CAISVTGQAGYGYTF.

This clone was seen only once. The CDR3 protein is CASSILYRSSYEQYF. CDR3 sequence (DNA): TGTGCCAGTAGTATTCTTTACAGGAGCTCCTACGAGCAGTACTTC. The chain recombines TRBV19 with TRBJ2-7; D perhaps matches TRBD1 (5 bases). The V end was cut by 3 bases, the J end by 0 bases, with 12 bases between. The CDR3 totals 15 residues. Germline lookup yields CDR1 LNHDA and CDR2 SQIVND (reference sequence).

The chain links TRBV5-1 to TRBJ2-1; 7 bases fit TRBD2. The germline gives CDR1 SGHRS, CDR2 YFSETQ. With V trimmed by 0 bases and J by 10 bases, 13 bases remained unmatched. The CDR3 is 16 amino acids. The CDR3: CASSLGALAALREQFF. Here the CDR3 DNA reads TGCGCCAGCAGCTTGGGGGCCCTAGCGGCCTTGAGGGAGCAGTTCTTC.